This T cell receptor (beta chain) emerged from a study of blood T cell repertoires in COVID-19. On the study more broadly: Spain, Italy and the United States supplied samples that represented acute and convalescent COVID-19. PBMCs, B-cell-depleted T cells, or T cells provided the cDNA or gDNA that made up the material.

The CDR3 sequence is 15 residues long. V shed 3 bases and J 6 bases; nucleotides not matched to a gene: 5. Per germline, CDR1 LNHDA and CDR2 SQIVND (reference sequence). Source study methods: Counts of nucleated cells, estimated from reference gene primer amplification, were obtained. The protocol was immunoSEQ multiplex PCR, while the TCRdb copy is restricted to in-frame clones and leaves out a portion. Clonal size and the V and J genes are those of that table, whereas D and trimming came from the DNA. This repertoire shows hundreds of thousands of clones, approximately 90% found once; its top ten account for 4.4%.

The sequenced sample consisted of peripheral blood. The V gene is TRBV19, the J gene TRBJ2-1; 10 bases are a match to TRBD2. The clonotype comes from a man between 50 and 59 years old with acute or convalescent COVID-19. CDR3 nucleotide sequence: TGTGCCAGTAGTATTCTAGCGGGGGTAGGCAATGAGCAGTTCTTC. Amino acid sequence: CASSILAGVGNEQFF.